These 27 T cell receptor beta chains were sequenced from one sample in a study of beta chain features in type 1 diabetes. Investigators reverse transcribed all isolated RNA, so they sequenced expressed TCRB transcripts. Only in-frame clones appear in the TCRdb table, and some are missing; sequencing was by immunoSEQ multiplex PCR. The profile shows 300,000 to 350,000 clones, roughly 12% of them singletons. The antigens for these receptors are not known. General observations from the study: The study found moderately but significantly shorter TCRB CDR3s in all four CD4+ subsets of Type 1 diabetes patients.

Input material: naive CD4+ T cells from blood. The receptors stem from a woman aged 18-29 years with type 1 diabetes.

The chain is built from TRBV21-1 and TRBJ2-7; TRBD1, the table's D call, lacks a check against the DNA. TRBV21-1 has pseudogene status. The length of the CDR3 is 15 residues. CDR3 DNA sequence: TGTGCCAGCAGCCTACAAGTTGGGCAGTTCTACGAGCAGTACGTC. This gives the protein CASSLQVGQFYEQYV.

The rearrangement joins TRBV10-3 to TRBJ1-3; D is unclear. Trimming took off 6 bases at V and 0 bases at J, with 12 bases between the two ends. The CDR3 consists of 15 residues. The germline CDR1 and CDR2 sequences are ENHRY and SYGVKD. The CDR3 DNA reads as TGTGCCATCAGAAAAGCCGTCTACTCTGGAAACACCATATATTTT. Translation: CAIRKAVYSGNTIYF.

This chain joins TRBV18 and TRBJ2-6, with D unresolved. The CDR3 spans 15 residues. The V gene lost 1 base and the J gene lost 2 bases, with 6 bases spanning the gap. Germline assignment: CDR1 KGHSH and CDR2 LQKENI. DNA of the CDR3: TGTGCCAGCTCACCACGAACAGCTGGGGCCAACGTCCTGACTTTC. Translating gives CASSPRTAGANVLTF.

There are a few counts of this clone. Other DNA sequences in this specimen translate into the identical CDR3. The V gene is TRBV5-1, the J gene TRBJ2-2; a possible D gene is TRBD1 (5 bases). Germline CDR1 and CDR2: SGHRS and YFSETQ. CDR3 size: 15 residues. Trimming cost V 1 base and J 0 bases, with 7 bases left between them. The CDR3 DNA is TGCGCCAGCAGCTTGACAGGCGCGAACACCGGGGAGCTGTTTTTT. It is translated as CASSLTGANTGELFF.

This clone has a handful of counts. Other DNA sequences within the sample encode an identical CDR3. The chain links TRBV18 to TRBJ1-5; D not certain. Germline V gene sequence: CDR1 KGHSH, CDR2 LQKENI. The ends were cut back, 6 bases at V and 4 bases at J, with 10 bases in the middle. This CDR3 spans 13 amino acids. This chain's CDR3 is CASSPTENQPQHF. CDR3 bases: TGTGCCAGCTCCCCTACAGAGAATCAGCCCCAGCATTTT.

This clone has more than one count but fewer than ten. This chain links TRBV5-1 with TRBJ2-5; D uncertain. The CDR3 contains 12 residues. Germline CDR1 is SGHRS and CDR2 is YFSETQ. The V gene lost 4 bases and the J gene lost 0 bases, with 4 bases spanning the gap. CDR3 in DNA: TGCGCCAGCAGCGGCTACCAAGAGACCCAGTACTTC. Protein: CASSGYQETQYF. Full variable domain (outside the CDR3, taken from reference TRBV5-1 and TRBJ2-5): KAGVTQTPRYLIKTRGQQVTLSCSPISGHRSVSWYQQTPGQGLQFLFEYFSETQRNKGNFPGRFSGRQFSNSRSEMNVSTLELGDSALYLCASSGYQETQYFGPGTRLLVL.

The V call is TRBV4-1, the J call TRBJ2-5, with a possible D match to TRBD2 (6 bases). V shed 0 bases and J shed 5 bases, with 13 bases lying between them. This CDR3 spans 15 amino acids. Germline-derived CDR1 and CDR2 are MGHRA and YSYEKL. Here the CDR3 DNA reads TGCGCCAGCAGCCAAGATGGAGGGAGTTGGGAGACCCAGTACTTC. Its protein product is CASSQDGGSWETQYF.

Written as DNA, the CDR3 is TGTGCCAGCACTGGGGCCCTCGTCTTCGGGTATGGCTACACCTTC. This translates into CASTGALVFGYGYTF. The V call is TRBV28, the J call TRBJ1-2; perhaps TRBD1 as D (5 bases). There are 15 residues in the CDR3. Per the germline V gene, CDR1 is MDHEN and CDR2 is SYDVKM. The ends were cut back, 7 bases at V and 5 bases at J, with 20 bases in the middle.

This clone was counted only a few times. The chain has TRBV19 and TRBJ1-3, with 7 positions matching TRBD1. This CDR3 contains 17 residues. CDR1 is LNHDA, CDR2 SQIVND, per germline (reference sequence). After removal of 5 bases from V and 0 bases from J, the junction contained 10 bases not matched to a gene. The CDR3 region has the DNA TGTGCCAGTAGTCGGACAGCAGGGGGAAACTCTGGAAACACCATATATTTT. This gives the protein CASSRTAGGNSGNTIYF.

This clone has only a few counts. The rearrangement uses TRBV30 and TRBJ2-5; D gene unclear. The CDR3 covers 13 residues. The V gene's germline CDR1 is GTSNPN and CDR2 SVGIG (reference sequence). The V end lost 4 bases, the J end lost 2 bases, and 11 bases lay between the germline ends. The CDR3 nucleotides read TGTGCCTGGACTATAGCTCGGCAAGAGACCCAGTACTTC. Encoded protein: CAWTIARQETQYF.

Only one count was recorded for this clone. This sequence joins TRBV7-2 and TRBJ2-1; TRBD2 agrees at 10 bases. The junction had 5 bases not matched to a gene; V was cut back by 2 bases and J by 7 bases. There are 15 residues in the CDR3. Germline CDR1 is SGHTA and CDR2 is FQGNSA. The CDR3 nucleotides are TGTGCCAGCAGCTTAATAGCGGGAGGTCCGAATGAGCAGTTCTTC. Translating gives CASSLIAGGPNEQFF.

V and J are TRBV5-1 and TRBJ2-7; 7 bases agree with TRBD1. The CDR3 spans 16 residues. From germline, CDR1 is SGHRS and CDR2 YFSETQ. Trimming took 2 bases from V and 1 from J; bases not matched to a gene: 9. Here the CDR3 DNA reads TGCGCCAGCAGCTTCGCTCCGGGACAGAATTCCTACGAGCAGTACTTC. Its protein product is CASSFAPGQNSYEQYF.

V usage is TRBV5-1 and J usage is TRBJ2-3; D remains ambiguous. The CDR3 is made up of 16 amino acids. Germline lookup yields CDR1 SGHRS and CDR2 YFSETQ. Trimming stripped 0 bases from V and 1 base from J, with 12 bases between. CDR3 coding DNA: TGCGCCAGCAGCTTGGGCATATACGGTGGCACAGATACGCAGTATTTT. It yields the protein CASSLGIYGGTDTQYF.

This clone was seen more than once but under ten times. The chain recombines TRBV11-2 with TRBJ2-1; D may be TRBD2 (6 bases). V was trimmed by 3 bases and J by 6 bases, leaving 12 bases between them. CDR3 length: 14 amino acids. Germline V gene lookup returns CDR1 SGHAT and CDR2 FQNNGV. The CDR3 loop is CASSFAGQGNEQFF. CDR3 coding DNA: TGTGCCAGCAGCTTTGCGGGGCAAGGCAATGAGCAGTTCTTC.

This clone turned up a few times. Here the CDR3 DNA reads TGTGCCAGCAAGGGAGGAAATGAGCAGTTCTTC. It specifies CASKGGNEQFF. The chain uses TRBV25-1 and TRBJ2-1; a possible D gene is TRBD2 (6 bases). V lost 7 bases and J lost 7, with 8 bases in between. Per the germline V gene, CDR1 is MGHDK and CDR2 is SYGVNS. The CDR3 spans 11 residues.

This chain links TRBV20-1 with TRBJ2-7; a weak D match, TRBD1 (5 bases). Germline V CDR1 and CDR2: DFQATT, SNEGSKA (reference sequence). The V and J ends lost 6 bases and 7 bases respectively, with 10 bases between them. CDR3 length: 10 amino acids. The CDR3 loop is CSAEKGEQYF. The CDR3 DNA is TGCAGTGCCGAGAAGGGGGAGCAGTACTTC.

The chain uses TRBV19 and TRBJ1-2, with TRBD1 identical over 7 bases. V was pared by 7 bases and J by 4 bases, with 9 bases of the junction left unmatched. Per the germline V gene, CDR1 is LNHDA and CDR2 is SQIVND (reference sequence). The CDR3 length is 14 residues. The DNA of the CDR3 is TGTGCCAGTATTAGGAGACAGGGAGCCTATGGCTACACCTTC. It yields the protein CASIRRQGAYGYTF.

The V call is TRBV28, the J call TRBJ2-1; TRBD2 matches at 10 bases. V was clipped by 6 bases and J by 11 bases; unmatched bases: 16. Germline CDR1 and CDR2: MDHEN and SYDVKM. CDR3 length equals 16 residues. The CDR3 DNA reads TGTGCCAGCAGCCTCCCCGGGACCTCACTAGCGGGACAGCAGTTCTTC. This gives the protein CASSLPGTSLAGQQFF.

In this sample, this clone turned up a few times. The rearrangement links TRBV15 to TRBJ1-2, with D maybe TRBD1 (6 bases). The CDR3 has 15 residues. Trimming pared 5 bases from V and 4 bases from J, leaving 17 bases between. In germline, CDR1 is LNHNV, CDR2 YYDKDF (reference sequence). The CDR3 bases are TGTGCCACCAGCTTGCCCAGGGGAACCGGCTATGGCTACACCTTC. Translated: CATSLPRGTGYGYTF.

The chain uses TRBV29-1 and TRBJ1-1; D uncertain. CDR1 is SQVTM and CDR2 is ANQGSEA in the germline V gene. The CDR3 sequence is 14 residues long. Deletions cut 7 bases from V and 2 bases from J, with 17 bases between. CDR3: CSAWSLFSNTEAFF. CDR3 DNA sequence: TGCAGCGCCTGGAGTCTGTTTAGTAACACTGAAGCTTTCTTT.

The V call is TRBV11-2, the J call TRBJ1-3; D is possibly TRBD1 (5 bases). This CDR3 comprises 15 residues. The V and J ends lost 5 bases and 4 bases respectively, with 15 bases between them. Germline assignment: CDR1 SGHAT and CDR2 FQNNGV. As DNA, the CDR3 is TGTGCCAGCAGCCCAGTGAGTGGGGCAGGAAACACCATATATTTT. It specifies CASSPVSGAGNTIYF.

Only a few counts were recorded for this clone. V and J are TRBV4-3 and TRBJ2-1; D may be TRBD1 (5 bases). The V end lost 3 bases, the J end lost 0 bases, and 9 bases lay between the germline ends. The CDR3 contains 15 residues. Germline lookup yields CDR1 LGHNA and CDR2 YSLEER. As DNA, the CDR3 is TGCGCCAGCAGCCATACAGGCCCCTCCTACAATGAGCAGTTCTTC. This translates into CASSHTGPSYNEQFF.

The chain uses TRBV5-1 and TRBJ1-2, with D hard to call. The length of the CDR3 is 14 residues. Trimming shortened V by 0 bases and J by 8 bases, and 14 bases separated the two germline ends. Germline loops: CDR1 SGHRS, CDR2 YFSETQ. In DNA, the CDR3 is TGCGCCAGCAGCTTGGGGTGGCAGGAAGGCGGCTACACCTTC. Its translation: CASSLGWQEGGYTF.

This clone was observed a handful of times. This rearrangement joins TRBV11-2 to TRBJ2-3, with 9 bases identical to TRBD2. Germline trimming cut 2 bases from V and 1 base from J; bases unmatched to any gene: 1. This CDR3 comprises 15 residues. CDR1 SGHAT and CDR2 FQNNGV come from the germline V gene. CDR3 loop: CASSLRTSGTDTQYF. CDR3 DNA: TGTGCCAGCAGCTTAAGGACTAGCGGCACAGATACGCAGTATTTT.

This clone occurred a few times. This chain joins TRBV6-5 and TRBJ2-7; perhaps TRBD1 as D (5 bases). The CDR3 is 15 residues long. Trimming removed 0 bases from V and 3 bases from J, with 12 bases in between. Germline lookup yields CDR1 MNHEY and CDR2 SVGAGI. Written as DNA, the CDR3 is TGTGCCAGCAGTTACTCGTTGGACACCAACTACGAGCAGTACTTC. Translated: CASSYSLDTNYEQYF.

This clone was counted between two and nine times. J is TRBJ2-3 and V is TRBV5-4, with D possibly being TRBD2 (5 bases). The CDR3 covers 16 residues. Between the trimmed V and J ends, which lost 2 bases and 3 bases, there was a span of 16 bases. Germline V gene data show CDR1 as SGHNT and CDR2 as YYREEE (reference sequence). The DNA for the CDR3 is TGTGCCAGCAGCTTTAGTCTGGGGAGAGGGACAGATACGCAGTATTTT. Its protein is CASSFSLGRGTDTQYF. Drawing the rest from reference TRBV5-4 and TRBJ2-3, the complete variable domain is ETGVTQSPTHLIKTRGQQVTLRCSSQSGHNTVSWYQQALGQGPQFIFQYYREEENGRGNFPPRFSGLQFPNYSSELNVNALELDDSALYLCASSFSLGRGTDTQYFGPGTRLTVL.

The rearrangement links TRBV27 to TRBJ2-3; weak D call: TRBD1 (6 bases). The CDR3 totals 15 residues. CDR1 and CDR2 (germline): MNHEY, SMNVEV (reference sequence). V was cut by 5 bases and J by 5 bases, with 17 bases left in between. The CDR3 is CASSPRGRGGDTQYF. The CDR3 coding sequence is TGTGCCAGCAGTCCAAGGGGCAGGGGTGGAGATACGCAGTATTTT.